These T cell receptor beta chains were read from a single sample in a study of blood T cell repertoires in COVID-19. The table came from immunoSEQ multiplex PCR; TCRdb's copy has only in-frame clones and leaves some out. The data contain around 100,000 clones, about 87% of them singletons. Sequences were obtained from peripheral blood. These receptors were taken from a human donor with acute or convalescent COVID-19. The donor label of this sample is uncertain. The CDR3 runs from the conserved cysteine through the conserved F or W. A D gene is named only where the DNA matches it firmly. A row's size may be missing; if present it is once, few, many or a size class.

DNA: TGTGCCAGCAGTTTAAGGGAGTACAATGAGCAGTTCTTC
CDR3: CASSLREYNEQFF
V: TRBV12-3/TRBV12-4
size: once
J: TRBJ2-1
D: -

DNA: TGTGCCAGCAGCTTCAGCGTTAAAACCGGGGAGCTGTTTTTT
CDR3: CASSFSVKTGELFF
V: TRBV7-2
size: -
J: TRBJ2-2
D: -

DNA: TGTGCCAGCAGTTTCGAGGCTCTAGCTTTCTTT
CDR3: CASSFEALAFF
V: TRBV28
size: -
J: TRBJ1-1
D: -

DNA: TGCGCCAGCAGCCAAGCGCGGGGCTATGGCTACACCTTC
CDR3: CASSQARGYGYTF
V: TRBV4-1
size: -
J: TRBJ1-2
D: -

DNA: TGTGCCAGCAGCGGTGGTATCACTAGCGGGGGCGCTCAGGGTGGAGATACGCAGTATTTT
CDR3: CASSGGITSGGAQGGDTQYF
V: TRBV9
size: -
J: TRBJ2-3
D: TRBD2

DNA: TGTGCCAGCAGTTATTCCCGGGACAGGGGTTCCAATGAGCAGTTCTTC
CDR3: CASSYSRDRGSNEQFF
V: TRBV6-5
size: -
J: TRBJ2-1
D: TRBD1

DNA: TGCGCCAGCAGCCAAGACCCCGACAGGGTGGACACCGGGGAGCTGTTTTTT
CDR3: CASSQDPDRVDTGELFF
V: TRBV4-1
size: -
J: TRBJ2-2
D: TRBD1

DNA: TGTGCCAGCAGTGAATCTAGCGGGGCCACAGATACGCAGTATTTT
CDR3: CASSESSGATDTQYF
V: TRBV25-1
size: -
J: TRBJ2-3
D: TRBD2

DNA: TGTGCCAGCAGCCGGGACACCCTCGGGGAGACCCAGTACTTC
CDR3: CASSRDTLGETQYF
V: TRBV5-6
size: -
J: TRBJ2-5
D: -

DNA: TGTGCCAGCAGTGAGCTGCAAGTAGTAAACACTGAAGCTTTCTTT
CDR3: CASSELQVVNTEAFF
V: TRBV2
size: -
J: TRBJ1-1
D: -

DNA: TGTGCCACCAGTGATTTGGGGACAGGAGCCTTGAACACCGGGGAGCTGTTTTTT
CDR3: CATSDLGTGALNTGELFF
V: TRBV24-1
size: -
J: TRBJ2-2
D: TRBD1

DNA: TGTGCCAGCAGTCCCTCCGGGACAGGTCCTACAGAGCAGTACTTC
CDR3: CASSPSGTGPTEQYF
V: TRBV27
size: -
J: TRBJ2-7
D: TRBD1

DNA: TGCGCCAGCAGCTCTTATGGGACAGATACTGAAGCCTTCTTT
CDR3: CASSSYGTDTEAFF
V: TRBV5-1
size: -
J: TRBJ1-1
D: TRBD1

DNA: TGTGCCAGCAGTTACTTGGACAGGGGTCGGAATGAGCAGTTCTTC
CDR3: CASSYLDRGRNEQFF
V: TRBV6-2/TRBV6-3
size: -
J: TRBJ2-1
D: TRBD1

DNA: TGTGCCAGCAGTGAAGCGGGACAGGGATTACAGCCCCAGCATTTT
CDR3: CASSEAGQGLQPQHF
V: TRBV6-1
size: -
J: TRBJ1-5
D: TRBD1

DNA: TGTGCCAGCAGTTCCTTAGGGGAGCCAGGGGTGGGTGAAGCTTTCTTT
CDR3: CASSSLGEPGVGEAFF
V: TRBV28
size: -
J: TRBJ1-1
D: -

DNA: TGTGCCAGTAGTTCACCGGACAGGGTTAATGAAAAACTGTTTTTT
CDR3: CASSSPDRVNEKLFF
V: TRBV19
size: -
J: TRBJ1-4
D: TRBD1